Presented here are 13 T cell receptor beta chains from one specimen sequenced in a study of T cells in narcolepsy. Method: immunoSEQ multiplex PCR; TCRdb's copy keeps in-frame clones and lacks some. The data show just under 35,000 clones, approximately 84% seen once. Sequenced input: memory (CD45RA-) CD4+ T cells from blood. The origin of the receptors is a human donor in good health.

V is TRBV25-1 and J is TRBJ2-5; 9 bases match TRBD1. CDR1 and CDR2 from the germline V gene are MGHDK and SYGVNS. Trimming took 6 bases from V and 1 from J; bases not matched to a gene: 6. CDR3 length equals 15 residues. The CDR3 region has the DNA TGTGCCAGCAGCATCGGGACAGGGACCCAAGAGACCCAGTACTTC. It encodes CASSIGTGTQETQYF.

V usage is TRBV5-5 and J usage is TRBJ2-3, with 7 nucleotides matching TRBD1. Germline values: CDR1 SGHKS, CDR2 YYEKEE (reference sequence). This CDR3 has 18 residues. With V trimmed by 2 bases and J by 3 bases, 15 bases remained unmatched. The CDR3 here is CASSFGGPTGSGTDTQYF. The DNA for the CDR3 is TGTGCCAGCAGCTTTGGTGGGCCGACAGGGTCTGGGACAGATACGCAGTATTTT.

This clone has only a few counts. The gene calls are TRBV6-6 and TRBJ1-5, with D maybe TRBD1 (5 bases). This CDR3 has 15 amino acids. Trimming took 5 bases from V and 2 from J, leaving 13 bases between them. Germline loops: CDR1 MNHNY, CDR2 SVGAGI (reference sequence). The CDR3 coding sequence is TGTGCCAGCAGTCGCGGGGCCATGGGCAATCAGCCCCAGCATTTT. It codes for CASSRGAMGNQPQHF.

The chain is built from TRBV6-1 and TRBJ1-5, with 8 nucleotides matching TRBD1. V lost 5 bases to trimming and J lost 5 bases; unmatched junction nucleotides: 5. Germline CDR1 and CDR2: MNHNS and SASEGT. CDR3 length: 14 amino acids. The CDR3 sequence is CASSRQGAYQPQHF. The CDR3 bases are TGTGCCAGCAGTCGTCAGGGGGCTTATCAGCCCCAGCATTTT.

V and J are TRBV6-6 and TRBJ1-2; the D is unclear. This CDR3 region has 14 residues. Trimming stripped 6 bases from V and 0 bases from J, with 11 bases between. Germline assignment: CDR1 MNHNY and CDR2 SVGAGI (reference sequence). DNA of the CDR3: TGTGCCAGCAGACCGAATGGCGCTAACTATGGCTACACCTTC. Translation: CASRPNGANYGYTF.

In regard to this clone: A junction boundary mismatches the germline segment, possibly from a read error. The DNA for the CDR3 is TGTGCCAGCAGTGAATCTAGCGGGAGTGGAGCCCGAAACTTC. Translation gives CASSESSGSGARNF. The chain joins TRBV6-1 to TRBJ2-7, with 10 bases lining up with TRBD2. The CDR3 contains 14 residues. CDR1 MNHNS and CDR2 SASEGT come from the germline V gene.

As regards this clone: Other DNA sequences within the sample encode an identical CDR3. The rearrangement uses TRBV5-1 and TRBJ2-7; D might be TRBD2 (5 bases). CDR3 size: 14 residues. Germline CDR1 SGHRS, CDR2 YFSETQ. The V and J ends lost 0 bases and 4 bases respectively, with 11 bases between them. The CDR3 DNA is TGCGCCAGCAGCTTGGACGGACGGGGTTACGAGCAGTACTTC. Translated, it gives CASSLDGRGYEQYF.

The chain combines TRBV7-2 with TRBJ2-7; 8 bases agree with TRBD1. The CDR3 consists of 15 residues. Germline V gene data show CDR1 as SGHTA and CDR2 as FQGNSA. V shed 1 base, J shed 3 bases, and the junction held 5 bases outside the gene matches. In nucleotides, the CDR3 is TGTGCCAGCAGCTTAGACGGACAGGGTGGCTACGAGCAGTACTTC. This encodes CASSLDGQGGYEQYF.

As to this clone: Other DNA sequences in this sample translate to the same CDR3. The rearrangement joins TRBV5-1 to TRBJ2-5, with a weak D call TRBD2 (5 bases). V lost 0 bases and J 0 bases, leaving 6 bases between the germline ends. Germline V gene lookup returns CDR1 SGHRS and CDR2 YFSETQ. This CDR3 contains 14 residues. The CDR3 protein is CASSLAGNQETQYF. The CDR3, as DNA: TGCGCCAGCAGCTTGGCGGGGAACCAAGAGACCCAGTACTTC.

CDR3 amino acids: CAWSTGSSYNSPLHF. The DNA for the CDR3 is TGTGCCTGGTCAACAGGGAGCTCCTATAATTCACCCCTCCACTTT. The V and J genes are TRBV30 and TRBJ1-6; perhaps TRBD1 as D (6 bases). The CDR3 totals 15 residues. The V end lost 5 bases, the J end lost 0 bases, and 11 bases lay between the germline ends. Germline assignment: CDR1 GTSNPN and CDR2 SVGIG (reference sequence).

The chain recombines TRBV6-1 with TRBJ1-2, with 7 bases identical to TRBD1. The CDR3 is 14 amino acids. Looked up from germline, CDR1 is MNHNS and CDR2 is SASEGT. The junction had 9 bases not matched to a gene; V was cut back by 5 bases and J by 6 bases. The chain's CDR3 is CASSRQGPRDGYTF. As DNA, the CDR3 is TGTGCCAGCAGTCGACAGGGACCCAGGGATGGCTACACCTTC.

The rearrangement joins TRBV7-2 to TRBJ2-1, with 11 positions matching TRBD2. The CDR3 has 15 amino acids. V shed 4 bases and J 7 bases; nucleotides not matched to a gene: 6. Per germline, CDR1 SGHTA and CDR2 FQGNSA. In DNA, the CDR3 is TGTGCCAGCAGCTATAGCGGGGGGGGCCGAAATGAGCAGTTCTTC. Translating it yields CASSYSGGGRNEQFF.

V is TRBV7-8 and J is TRBJ2-7; a possible D gene is TRBD1 (5 bases). CDR3 length equals 15 residues. With 1 base removed from V and 2 bases from J, the gap between germline ends came to 12 bases. Germline-derived CDR1 and CDR2 are SGHVS and FQNEAQ. CDR3 loop: CASSLGGHKTYEQYF. The CDR3 DNA follows: TGTGCCAGCAGCTTAGGTGGACATAAAACCTACGAGCAGTACTTC.